Listed below are T cell receptor beta chains from one sample, sequenced in a study of early T cells in non-severe SARS-CoV-2 infection. TCRdb passed the 5' RACE reads through MiXCR, listing each CDR3 protein once. Of under 20,000 distinct CDR3 sequences detected, roughly 5.4% appear once; the ten largest clones hold about 6.8%. The input for sequencing was whole blood, taken at baseline. Every receptor here comes from an adult who was a healthcare worker with PCR-confirmed SARS-CoV-2 infection or an uninfected control (not recorded which). CDR3s include the opening cysteine and the closing phenylalanine or tryptophan. The order of the fields is V gene, clone size, D gene, J gene, CDR3 protein, CDR3 DNA. A D gene is named only where the DNA matches it firmly. Clone size is given for some rows only: seen once, a few or many times, or a class if the clone is expanded.

>TRBV20-1|many|.|TRBJ2-7
CSASGTAVFEQYF
TGCAGTGCTTCTGGGACGGCGGTGTTCGAGCAGTACTTC
>TRBV7-2|many|TRBD2|TRBJ2-4
CASSPGLAELNIQYF
TGTGCCAGCAGCCCGGGACTAGCGGAATTAAACATTCAGTACTTC
>TRBV4-1|many|.|TRBJ2-7
CASSPVLGSSYEQYF
TGCGCCAGCAGCCCTGTTCTCGGGAGCTCCTACGAGCAGTACTTC
>TRBV12-3/TRBV12-4|.|.|TRBJ1-1
CASKSGHWLTEAFF
TGTGCCAGCAAATCGGGACATTGGCTCACTGAAGCTTTCTTT
>TRBV18|many|.|TRBJ2-2
CASSPPVLANTGELFF
TGTGCCAGCTCACCACCGGTCCTAGCGAACACCGGGGAGCTGTTTTTT
>TRBV20-1|many|TRBD2|TRBJ2-5
CSALGASGQETQYF
TGCAGTGCTCTAGGGGCTAGCGGGCAAGAGACCCAGTACTTC
>TRBV5-6|medium-sized|TRBD2|TRBJ2-3
CASSRTGGSTSTDTQYF
TGTGCCAGCAGCAGGACGGGGGGTTCCACAAGCACAGATACGCAGTATTTT
>TRBV4-1|many|TRBD1|TRBJ1-4
CASSLTGGPPGNEKLFF
TGCGCCAGCAGCCTGACAGGGGGACCTCCTGGGAATGAAAAACTGTTTTTT
>TRBV9|.|.|TRBJ2-2
CASSPPAPELFF
TGTGCCAGCAGCCCCCCCGCCCCGGAGCTGTTTTTT
>TRBV20-1|medium-sized|.|TRBJ2-1
CSVSSYNEQFF
TGCAGTGTGAGCTCCTACAATGAGCAGTTCTTC
>TRBV2|many|.|TRBJ2-1
CASSEGAKQFF
TGTGCCAGCAGTGAAGGGGCGAAGCAGTTCTTC
>TRBV15|many|TRBD2|TRBJ2-2
CATGRALRTGELFF
TGTGCCACCGGGAGGGCCCTGAGGACCGGGGAGCTGTTTTTT
>TRBV20-1|.|.|TRBJ2-5
CSASSITQETQYF
TGCAGTGCTAGTTCTATAACCCAAGAGACCCAGTACTTC
>TRBV12-3/TRBV12-4|few|TRBD2|TRBJ2-4
CASSMTGTSFPIQYF
TGTGCCAGCAGTATGACCGGGACTAGCTTCCCCATTCAGTACTTC
>TRBV18|many|.|TRBJ2-5
CASSPQSGETQYF
TGTGCCAGCTCACCTCAGTCCGGGGAGACCCAGTACTTC
>TRBV27|many|.|TRBJ2-3
CASSLFPGRTDTQYF
TGTGCCAGCAGTTTATTTCCAGGGAGGACAGATACGCAGTATTTT
>TRBV7-2|many|.|TRBJ1-6
CASSLAGAHNSPLHF
TGTGCCAGCAGCTTAGCCGGGGCCCATAATTCACCCCTCCACTTT
>TRBV7-2|.|.|TRBJ2-1
CASTRKLQYNEQFF
TGTGCCAGCACCCGGAAATTACAATACAATGAGCAGTTCTTC
>TRBV5-4|many|.|TRBJ1-1
CASSFQRGTAEAFF
TGTGCCAGCAGCTTTCAGCGGGGGACGGCTGAAGCTTTCTTT
>TRBV12-3/TRBV12-4|many|TRBD1|TRBJ1-3
CASSDRDRGSGNTIYF
TGTGCCAGCAGCGATAGAGACAGGGGCTCTGGAAACACCATATATTTT
>TRBV3-1|many|.|TRBJ2-4
CASSPGHNPGIQYF
TGTGCCAGCAGCCCAGGACACAACCCTGGCATTCAGTACTTC
>TRBV29-1|many|.|TRBJ1-4
CSVLSDSSNEKLFF
TGCAGCGTTCTCTCGGACAGTAGTAATGAAAAACTGTTTTTT
>TRBV18|many|TRBD1|TRBJ1-4
CASSPLGTGNEKLFF
TGTGCCAGCTCACCACTGGGGACAGGGAATGAAAAACTGTTTTTT
>TRBV5-5|many|.|TRBJ2-7
CASSLGGLAGAGSSEQYF
TGTGCCAGCAGCTTGGGAGGTCTGGCTGGGGCGGGGTCGTCCGAGCAGTACTTC
>TRBV12-3/TRBV12-4|many|.|TRBJ1-1
CASSISGGSTEAFF
TGTGCCAGCAGTATCTCGGGAGGTTCCACTGAAGCTTTCTTT
>TRBV20-1|.|TRBD1|TRBJ1-1
CSAGQGAEAFF
TGCAGTGCTGGACAGGGCGCGGAAGCTTTCTTT
>TRBV20-1|medium-sized|TRBD2|TRBJ2-5
CSAPPGGGRETQYF
TGCAGTGCTCCCCCGGGGGGTGGTCGGGAGACCCAGTACTTC
>TRBV6-5|many|.|TRBJ1-1
CASSYRWTAMNTEAFF
TGTGCCAGCAGTTACCGCTGGACAGCAATGAACACTGAAGCTTTCTTT
>TRBV6-2/TRBV6-3|many|TRBD1|TRBJ2-7
CASSYRQGTNEQYF
TGTGCCAGCAGTTATCGACAGGGCACTAACGAGCAGTACTTC
>TRBV10-2|many|TRBD2|TRBJ2-1
CASSGSGGRYNEQFF
TGCGCCAGCAGTGGAAGCGGGGGACGTTACAATGAGCAGTTCTTC
>TRBV20-1|many|TRBD1|TRBJ2-5
CSARDGRDSQETQYF
TGCAGTGCTAGAGATGGAAGGGACAGCCAAGAGACCCAGTACTTC
>TRBV6-6|many|.|TRBJ1-5
CASSISRDQPQHF
TGTGCCAGCAGTATTAGCCGGGATCAGCCCCAGCATTTT
>TRBV5-8|few|.|TRBJ2-1
CASSLRGAIYNEQFF
TGTGCCAGCAGCCTGCGTGGCGCGATTTACAATGAGCAGTTCTTC
>TRBV12-3/TRBV12-4|many|TRBD1|TRBJ1-2
CASSRQGPNGYTF
TGTGCCAGCAGCAGACAGGGGCCGAATGGCTACACCTTC
>TRBV20-1|many|TRBD1|TRBJ1-5
CSAAGGSGQPQHF
TGCAGTGCGGCAGGGGGCTCAGGGCAGCCCCAGCATTTT
>TRBV27|few|.|TRBJ2-7
CASSLEYGVSHSEQYF
TGTGCCAGCAGTTTAGAGTACGGGGTCTCCCACTCCGAGCAGTACTTC
>TRBV7-9|medium-sized|TRBD2|TRBJ2-3
CASSPTGRGGDTQYF
TGTGCCAGCAGCCCAACCGGGCGCGGGGGAGATACGCAGTATTTT
>TRBV5-1|many|.|TRBJ2-3
CASSSRLDGADTQYF
TGCGCCAGCAGCTCAAGGTTGGATGGGGCAGATACGCAGTATTTT
>TRBV20-1|medium-sized|.|TRBJ1-1
CSARDAAVNTEAFF
TGCAGTGCTAGAGATGCGGCGGTGAACACTGAAGCTTTCTTT
>TRBV5-6|many|.|TRBJ1-1
CASSLRERTEAFF
TGTGCCAGCAGCTTGAGGGAAAGAACTGAAGCTTTCTTT